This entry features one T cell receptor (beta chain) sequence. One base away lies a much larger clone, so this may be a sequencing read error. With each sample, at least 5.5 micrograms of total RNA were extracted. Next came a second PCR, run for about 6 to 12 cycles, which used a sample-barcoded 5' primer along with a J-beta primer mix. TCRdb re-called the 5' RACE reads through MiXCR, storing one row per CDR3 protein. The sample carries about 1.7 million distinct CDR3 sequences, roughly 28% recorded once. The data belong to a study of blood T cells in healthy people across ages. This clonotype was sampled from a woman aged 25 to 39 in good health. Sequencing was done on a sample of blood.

The CDR3, as DNA: TGTGCCAGCAGCGTAGCACAGGGGACCTACGAGCAGTACTTC. Translation: CASSVAQGTYEQYF. The V gene is TRBV9, the J gene TRBJ2-7; 7 nucleotides agree with TRBD1. In germline, CDR1 is SGDLS, CDR2 YYNGEE. J gave up 2 bases and V 0 bases, and 2 bases lay outside the gene matches. The CDR3 length is 14 residues.